The entry below gives a single T cell receptor beta chain sequence along with its context. This sequence may be a read error, since a much larger clone differs from it by one base. There are 12 residues in the CDR3. The V segment lost 7 bases and the J segment 9 bases; nucleotides outside the gene matches: 9. Per germline, CDR1 SQVTM and CDR2 ANQGSEA. This sample is drawn from a study of molecular identifiers for immune sequencing clone quantification. TCRdb reprocessed the PCR reads via MiXCR and lists one record per CDR3 protein. The top ten hold 3% to 4% of the sample, which has 53,000 or so distinct CDR3 sequences, about a third seen once. CD8+CD4-CCR7+CD45RA+ sorting gave the naive CD8 T cells.

Sequencing was carried out using naive CD8+ T cells from blood, with Jurkat cell RNA spiked in. Subset denoted: FACS-sorted CD8+CD4-CCR7+CD45RA+ naive T cells. The receptor was isolated from a human donor in good health. Some libraries in this study had Jurkat cell RNA spiked in. The chain employs TRBV29-1 and TRBJ2-1, with 7 bases aligning to TRBD2. CDR3 sequence reads: CSDQRDGVEQFF. CDR3 nucleotide sequence: TGCAGCGATCAGCGGGACGGAGTTGAGCAGTTCTTC.